The 24 T cell receptor beta chains reported below all come from one sample, sequenced in a study of T cell clonality in common variable immunodeficiency. Data came from immunoSEQ multiplex PCR; TCRdb stores just in-frame clones and leaves some out. Captured here are about 34,000 clones, none seen once; the top ten comprise about 26%. Study-level points and caveats: Fewer deletions and N-nucleotide insertions were reportedly seen in common variable immunodeficiency TCR beta sequences.

No antigens are known for them. Sequencing was done on a sample of peripheral blood mononuclear cells. These receptors all stem from a human donor with common variable immunodeficiency.

Points on this clone: The CDR3 extends 3 residues past the end of the read, so its final part is completed from the germline J gene. The chain uses TRBV18 and TRBJ1-1, with 8 bases that match TRBD1. Germline V gene sequence: CDR1 KGHSH, CDR2 LQKENI. V dropped 1 base and J dropped 0; count of bases not matched to a gene: 7. The CDR3 is 17 amino acids. Partial CDR3 DNA: TGTGCCAGCTCACCACTAGGGTCAGGGGGCCTGAACACTGAA. Encoded protein: CASSPLGSGGLNTE. The whole CDR3 is CASSPLGSGGLNTEAFF.

This clone showed up just a few times. From the germline J gene comes the end of the CDR3, since the read stops 3 residues before it. The V gene is TRBV11-2, the J gene TRBJ2-1; TRBD2 aligns across 10 bases. Germline CDR1 SGHAT, CDR2 FQNNGV. The CDR3 is made up of 15 amino acids. V lost 4 bases to trimming and J lost 9 bases; unmatched junction nucleotides: 9. CDR3 sequence: CASSYGGLAWGEQFF. The sequenced CDR3 bases are TGTGCCAGCAGCTATGGGGGACTAGCGTGGGGTGAG.

Regarding this clone: The CDR3 end falls 3 residues outside the read, so it is completed with the germline J gene. The rearrangement joins TRBV10-3 to TRBJ2-7; weak D call: TRBD2 (5 bases). The CDR3 runs to 13 residues. V lost 11 bases, J lost 0 bases, and 14 bases lay in between. The germline V gene encodes CDR1 ENHRY and CDR2 SYGVKD. The CDR3 reads CASKAESSYEQYF. The part of the CDR3 DNA that was read is TGTGCCTCGAAAGCGGAGAGCTCCTACGAG.

This clone was seen a handful of times. The CDR3 goes on 3 residues after the read ends, and that part is filled in from the germline J gene. The chain is built from TRBV5-6 and TRBJ2-7; D is perhaps TRBD1 (5 bases). V was shortened by 0 bases and J by 3 bases, with 10 bases between the two germline ends. The CDR3 covers 14 residues. CDR1 is SGHDT and CDR2 is YYEEEE in the germline V gene. The DNA read from the CDR3 is TGTGCCAGCAGCTTGGAAAGCAGGGTCTACGAG. Amino acid sequence: CASSLESRVYE. The whole CDR3 sequence is CASSLESRVYEQYF.

Details on this clone: The read ends 3 residues before the CDR3 terminus; that terminus is restored from the germline J gene. The chain links TRBV18 to TRBJ1-5; D is possibly TRBD1 (5 bases). Trimming stripped 6 bases from V and 5 bases from J, with 14 bases between. Germline loops: CDR1 KGHSH, CDR2 LQKENI. This CDR3 contains 14 residues. The covered CDR3 bases are TGTGCCAGCTCGGGAAGGCAGGGCGATCAGCCC. It specifies CASSGRQGDQP. The full-length CDR3 reads as CASSGRQGDQPQHF.

CDR3 bases read: TGTGCCAGCTCCGAGGACCTTCGGACTAGCGGGAGGTCCCTCCAAGAGACC. This encodes CASSEDLRTSGRSLQET. The CDR3 in its entirety is CASSEDLRTSGRSLQETQYF. The chain links TRBV18 to TRBJ2-5, with 14 bases lining up with TRBD2. The read is 3 residues too short to cover the CDR3 end, so that end is filled in from the germline J gene. After removal of 6 bases from V and 1 base from J, the junction contained 16 bases not matched to a gene. The CDR3 is 20 residues long. CDR1 is KGHSH and CDR2 is LQKENI in the germline V gene.

In this sample, this clone turned up a few times. The read stops 3 residues short of the end of the CDR3; the missing end is completed from the germline J gene. J is TRBJ2-7 and V is TRBV30; a weak D match, TRBD2 (5 bases). The length of the CDR3 is 14 residues. Trimming took 5 bases from V and 2 from J, leaving 16 bases between them. Germline V gives CDR1 GTSNPN, CDR2 SVGIG (reference sequence). The CDR3: CAWGGEAGPYEQYF. The part of the CDR3 DNA that was read is TGTGCCTGGGGCGGAGAGGCGGGTCCCTACGAG.

This clone was seen ten or more times. The part of the CDR3 DNA that was read is TGTGCCTGGAGTGTACTCCCTGCGTCTGAA. It yields the protein CAWSVLPASE. The entire CDR3 protein reads CAWSVLPASEAFF. The V call is TRBV30, the J call TRBJ1-1, with no clear D. The CDR3 end lies 3 residues beyond the end of the read and is filled in from the germline J gene. V lost 0 bases to trimming and J lost 6 bases, with 11 bases between them. The CDR3 is 13 residues long. The germline gives CDR1 GTSNPN, CDR2 SVGIG (reference sequence).

This clone appeared a few times. The CDR3 end falls 3 residues outside the read, so it is completed with the germline J gene. This chain uses TRBV6-1 with TRBJ2-1, with D tentatively TRBD1 (5 bases). The CDR3 extends over 15 amino acids. Trimming removed 5 bases from V and 5 bases from J, with 16 bases in between. The V gene's germline CDR1 is MNHNS and CDR2 SASEGT. The CDR3 bases that were read are TGTGCCAGCAGTCAAGACAGAATACTCCACAATGAG. Translation gives CASSQDRILHNE. The whole CDR3 protein is CASSQDRILHNEQFF.

To note about this clone: Read data end 3 residues before the CDR3 end; the end is taken from the germline J gene. The rearrangement uses TRBV6-1 and TRBJ1-1; 11 bases match TRBD1. The V segment lost 4 bases and the J segment 5 bases; nucleotides outside the gene matches: 9. This CDR3 is built from 16 residues. Germline CDR1 and CDR2: MNHNS and SASEGT. This CDR3 is CASSALGQGVRTEAFF. The sequenced part of the CDR3 DNA is TGTGCCAGCAGTGCACTGGGACAGGGGGTGAGAACTGAA.

This clone occurred a few times. The read ends 3 residues shy of where the CDR3 ends; the end is completed using the germline J gene. The V gene is TRBV2, the J gene TRBJ1-1; 10 bases agree with TRBD1. The CDR3 has 13 residues. Germline V gene data show CDR1 as SNHLY and CDR2 as FYNNEI. V shed 7 bases and J 7 bases; nucleotides not matched to a gene: 6. This chain's CDR3 is CASMQDRGNEAFF. Partial CDR3 DNA: TGTGCCAGCATGCAGGACAGGGGGAATGAA.

This clone was picked up many times. The CDR3 extends 3 residues past the end of the read, so its final part is completed from the germline J gene. The V and J genes are TRBV2 and TRBJ2-7; D not certain. Germline V gene data show CDR1 as SNHLY and CDR2 as FYNNEI. The CDR3 spans 13 residues. Trimming removed 6 bases at V and 3 bases at J, with 12 bases between. CDR3 sequence: CASRADPFYEQYF. The sequenced CDR3 bases are TGTGCCAGCAGAGCTGATCCGTTCTACGAG.

This clone has more than one count but fewer than ten. The read finishes 3 residues shy of the CDR3 end, and the germline J gene is used to complete it. The chain is built from TRBV19 and TRBJ1-5; 8 bases agree with TRBD1. The J segment lost 4 bases and the V segment lost 2 bases, leaving 4 bases of the junction unmatched. This CDR3 is built from 15 residues. CDR1 and CDR2 (germline): LNHDA, SQIVND (reference sequence). CDR3 DNA, as far as it was read: TGTGCCAGTAGTATACAGGGGGCTGAGAATCAGCCC. This sequence encodes CASSIQGAENQP. The full CDR3 protein reads CASSIQGAENQPQHF.

Ten or more counts support this clone. The sequence runs out 3 residues before the end of the CDR3; the remainder is reconstructed from the germline J gene. The V and J genes are TRBV7-2 and TRBJ2-7, with D possibly TRBD1 on 7 matching bases. This CDR3 spans 15 amino acids. The V gene's germline CDR1 is SGHTA and CDR2 FQGNSA. V shed 5 bases and J shed 4 bases, with 18 bases lying between them. CDR3 loop: CASSQGGSDVYEQYF. The CDR3 bases that were read are TGTGCCAGCAGCCAGGGGGGCAGCGATGTTTACGAG.

Ten or more counts support this clone. The observed sequence ends 3 residues before the CDR3 terminus, with the missing tail filled in from the germline J gene. The V call is TRBV6-2 or TRBV6-3, the J call TRBJ1-2, with 7 bases that match TRBD1. This CDR3 spans 12 amino acids. Germline loops: CDR1 MNHEY, CDR2 SVGEGT. V shed 10 bases, J shed 5 bases, and the junction held 7 bases outside the gene matches. The covered CDR3 bases are TGTGCCATTGGGACAGTACGATATGGC. Its translation is CAIGTVRYG. The whole CDR3 sequence reads CAIGTVRYGYTF.

As regards this clone: The sequence runs out 3 residues before the end of the CDR3; the remainder is reconstructed from the germline J gene. The J gene is TRBJ2-7, the V gene TRBV5-1; TRBD1 aligns across 8 bases. The germline V gene encodes CDR1 SGHRS and CDR2 YFSETQ. This CDR3 is 15 amino acids long. V was clipped by 4 bases and J by 4 bases; unmatched bases: 10. The CDR3 sequence is CASSPGQASRYEQYF. The CDR3 bases that were read are TGCGCCAGCAGCCCGGGACAGGCCTCTCGTTACGAG. The variable domain in full, completed from reference TRBV5-1 and TRBJ2-7, reads KAGVTQTPRYLIKTRGQQVTLSCSPISGHRSVSWYQQTPGQGLQFLFEYFSETQRNKGNFPGRFSGRQFSNSRSEMNVSTLELGDSALYLCASSPGQASRYEQYFGPGTRLTVT.

Concerning this clone: The read terminates 3 residues ahead of where the CDR3 ends, so the germline J gene completes it. This chain uses TRBV11-2 with TRBJ2-3; D gene ambiguous. The CDR3 contains 12 residues. Trimming left V 5 bases short and J 2 bases short, with 5 bases between. Germline CDR1 reads SGHAT; CDR2 reads FQNNGV. The CDR3 sequence is CASSPSTDTQYF. Incomplete CDR3 DNA: TGTGCCAGCAGCCCTTCCACAGATACG. Full variable domain (rest looked up from reference TRBV11-2 and TRBJ2-3): EAGVAQSPRYKIIEKRQSVAFWCNPISGHATLYWYQQILGQGPKLLIQFQNNGVVDDSQLPKDRFSAERLKGVDSTLKIQPAKLEDSAVYLCASSPSTDTQYFGPGTRLTVL.

At least ten counts were recorded for this clone. The read ends 3 residues before the CDR3 terminus; that terminus is restored from the germline J gene. The chain couples TRBV7-8 to TRBJ2-2; D might be TRBD1 (5 bases). The CDR3 covers 14 residues. CDR1 is SGHVS and CDR2 is FQNEAQ in the germline V gene. Trimming removed 3 bases at V and 7 bases at J, with 12 bases between. CDR3 DNA (partial): TGTGCCAGCAGCTTCAATAGGGGAAACGGGGAG. Protein sequence: CASSFNRGNGE. Given in full, the CDR3 is CASSFNRGNGELFF.

This clone was observed a handful of times. With the read ending 3 residues before the CDR3 end, the germline J gene is used to fill in that end. This chain connects TRBV30 to TRBJ2-7; D unresolved. The CDR3 extends over 12 amino acids. V lost 3 bases and J 1 base, leaving 7 bases between the germline ends. The V gene's germline CDR1 is GTSNPN and CDR2 SVGIG (reference sequence). Here the CDR3 reads CAWRAPSYEQYF. The CDR3 DNA, read in part, is TGTGCCTGGAGGGCCCCGTCCTACGAG.

In regard to this clone: One junction end disagrees with the germline gene, perhaps due to a read error. The CDR3 end is not reached by the read, which stops 3 residues before it; the germline J gene fills it in. V gene TRBV7-1 combines with J gene TRBJ2-3, with TRBD1 identical over 11 bases. TRBV7-1 is treated as an ORF (open reading frame) with a function not yet certain. This CDR3 has 20 amino acids. CDR3 DNA (partial): TGTGCCAGCAGCCCAGCCCCGGACAGGGGGCGGTGGGGCGAGGCAGATACG. Protein sequence: CASSPAPDRGRWGEADT. The whole CDR3 sequence is CASSPAPDRGRWGEADTQYF.

This clone was observed at least ten times. The read terminates 3 residues ahead of where the CDR3 ends, so the germline J gene completes it. The rearrangement links TRBV5-1 to TRBJ1-5; 12 bases are shared with TRBD1. The junction had 6 bases not matched to a gene; V was cut back by 5 bases and J by 6 bases. Germline loops: CDR1 SGHRS, CDR2 YFSETQ. The CDR3 covers 15 residues. The CDR3 sequence is CASRAGTGGTQPQHF. Incomplete CDR3 DNA: TGCGCCAGCAGAGCAGGGACAGGGGGCACTCAGCCC.

There are a few counts of this clone. Read coverage stops 3 residues before the CDR3 terminus; the germline J gene supplies the remainder. The chain uses TRBV30 and TRBJ2-1; possible D gene TRBD2, 6 bases. Germline loops: CDR1 GTSNPN, CDR2 SVGIG (reference sequence). V lost 3 bases to trimming and J lost 5 bases, with 23 bases between them. The CDR3 spans 17 residues. Incomplete CDR3 DNA: TGTGCCTGGAGAGGTCCCGGACTACGATCGCCCCACAATGAG. This codes for CAWRGPGLRSPHNE. The CDR3, in full, reads CAWRGPGLRSPHNEQFF. Looking up the rest from reference TRBV30 and TRBJ2-1 gives the full variable domain: SQTIHQWPATLVQPVGSPLSLECTVEGTSNPNLYWYRQAAGRGLQLLFYSVGIGQISSEVPQNLSASRPQDRQFILSSKKLLLSDSGFYLCAWRGPGLRSPHNEQFFGPGTRLTVL.

This clone was seen many times. Read sequence stops 3 residues before the CDR3 end, and the germline J gene provides the missing end. V is TRBV30 and J is TRBJ2-3; 12 nucleotides match TRBD2. Per germline, CDR1 GTSNPN and CDR2 SVGIG (reference sequence). V lost 5 bases, J lost 5 bases, and 8 bases stayed unmatched. The CDR3 spans 15 residues. This CDR3 is CAWGFGTSGLDTQYF. CDR3 DNA, as far as it was read: TGTGCCTGGGGATTCGGGACTAGCGGGTTAGATACG.

Of note for this clone: The sequence runs out 3 residues before the end of the CDR3; the remainder is reconstructed from the germline J gene. V gene TRBV5-1 combines with J gene TRBJ1-1, with 7 bases identical to TRBD1. The CDR3 runs to 12 residues. Germline values: CDR1 SGHRS, CDR2 YFSETQ. The CDR3 is CASSFDRVGAFF. The CDR3 DNA, read in part, is TGCGCCAGCAGCTTTGACAGGGTAGGA.